This T cell receptor delta chain was identified in a study of gamma-delta chains in newborns, infants, children. The overall study: Innate gammadelta T cells reportedly expand polyclonally right after birth, driven by microbial exposure, per the title.

TCRdb re-called the reads through CATT. The table shows around 9,700 delta-chain clones, with 20% to 25% occurring only once. Sequencing was performed on blood. The receptor comes from a child who was a newborn, infant or young child, either healthy, febrile or measles-vaccinated (not recorded which).

In DNA, the CDR3 is TGTGCCTGTGAAGAGATCACTGGGGGATACGCGGTCAACACCGATAAACTCATCTTT. Translating gives CACEEITGGYAVNTDKLIF. This chain joins TRDV2 and TRDJ1; 13 nucleotides align to TRDD3. Germline V gene sequence: CDR1 GEAIGNYY, CDR2 EKD. V lost 4 bases and J lost 0; bases outside the gene matches: 13. This CDR3 has 19 residues.